Sequencing of this T cell receptor (beta chain) was carried out in a study of CD8+ T cells in alopecia areata. General observations from the study: While tofacitinib was given, many expanded lesional clones persisted in scalp and blood. Uncertain still, given a single nonresponder, is whether baseline CD8+ expansion links to response.

Once RNA had been extracted, it was reverse transcribed into cDNA to act as the sequencing template. Method: immunoSEQ multiplex PCR; TCRdb's copy keeps in-frame clones and lacks some. The table shows about 140,000 clones, with about 88% occurring only once. The CDR3 contains 14 residues. Per germline, CDR1 MGHRA and CDR2 YSYEKL. With 3 bases removed from V and 5 bases from J, the gap between germline ends came to 14 bases. Treatment noted: oral pan-JAK inhibitor, 5-10 mg twice daily. Regarding this clone: Its antigen remains unknown.

Sequenced material: CD8+ T cells sorted from blood, taken at week 4, from a patient treated with tofacitinib. The TCR was taken from a human donor with alopecia areata. The gene calls are TRBV4-1 and TRBJ2-7; D may match TRBD1 or TRBD2 (7 bases each). The CDR3 sequence: CASSHRQGGNEQYF. The CDR3 DNA reads as TGCGCCAGCAGCCACCGACAGGGAGGGAACGAGCAGTACTTC.